This entry describes one TCR beta chain. No antigen is known for it. Repertoires were generated with immunoSEQ multiplex PCR, while TCRdb's copy carries only in-frame clones and drops some. This sample has approximately 32,000 clones, with roughly two thirds found just once. This CDR3 is 12 amino acids long. V lost 3 bases and J lost 0, with 3 bases in between. Germline CDR1 SGHRS, CDR2 YFSETQ. These data belong to a study of cytotoxic CD8 clonotypes in ibrutinib-treated CLL. Background on the study: Of a cohort that held 11 relapsed/refractory and some 15 treatment-naive patients, some 17 were IGHV unmutated.

General study findings and limits: Baseline clonality, higher than in age-matched healthy donors, tracked circulating CD8+ T-cell counts.

The receptor was derived from a human donor with chronic lymphocytic leukemia. This chain uses TRBV5-1 with TRBJ2-5; no definite D call. Specimen: PBMCs, collected before ibrutinib treatment. CDR3: CASSSHQETQYF. The CDR3 nucleotides read TGCGCCAGCAGCTCTCACCAAGAGACCCAGTACTTC.